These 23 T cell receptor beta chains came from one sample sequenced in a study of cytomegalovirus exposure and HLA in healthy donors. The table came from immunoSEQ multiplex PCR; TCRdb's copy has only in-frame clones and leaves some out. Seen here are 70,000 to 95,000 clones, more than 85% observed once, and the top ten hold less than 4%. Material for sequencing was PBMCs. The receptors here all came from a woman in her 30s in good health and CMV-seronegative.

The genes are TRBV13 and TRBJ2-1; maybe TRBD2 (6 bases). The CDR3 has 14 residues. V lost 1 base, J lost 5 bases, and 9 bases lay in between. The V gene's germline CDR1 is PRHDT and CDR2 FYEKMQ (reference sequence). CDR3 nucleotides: TGTGCCAGCAGCTTAGCGGGAGCCCACAATGAGCAGTTCTTC. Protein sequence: CASSLAGAHNEQFF.

CDR3 amino acids: CASSRKGLAGAETYEQYF. The CDR3 DNA is TGTGCCAGTAGCCGAAAGGGACTAGCGGGGGCCGAAACCTACGAGCAGTACTTC. The rearrangement uses TRBV19 and TRBJ2-7, with 14 bases matching TRBD2. There are 18 residues in the CDR3. Germline V gene lookup returns CDR1 LNHDA and CDR2 SQIVND (reference sequence). V lost 6 bases to trimming and J lost 2 bases; unmatched junction nucleotides: 12.

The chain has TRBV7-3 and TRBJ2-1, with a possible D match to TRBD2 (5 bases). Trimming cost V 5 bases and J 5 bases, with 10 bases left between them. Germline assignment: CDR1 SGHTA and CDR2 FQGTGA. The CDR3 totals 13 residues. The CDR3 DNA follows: TGTGCCAGCAGCACTAGTAGGCACAATGAGCAGTTCTTC. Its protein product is CASSTSRHNEQFF.

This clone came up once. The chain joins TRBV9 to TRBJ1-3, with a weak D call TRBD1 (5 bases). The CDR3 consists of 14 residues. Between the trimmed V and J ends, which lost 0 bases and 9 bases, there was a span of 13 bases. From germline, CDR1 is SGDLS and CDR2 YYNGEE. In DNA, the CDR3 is TGTGCCAGCAGCGTAGCGGGGGGAGGTGGCACCATATATTTT. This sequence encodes CASSVAGGGGTIYF.

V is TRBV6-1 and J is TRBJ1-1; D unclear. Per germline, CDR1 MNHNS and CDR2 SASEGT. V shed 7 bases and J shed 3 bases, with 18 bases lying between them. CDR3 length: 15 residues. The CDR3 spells CASMKDSALYTEAFF. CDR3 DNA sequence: TGTGCCAGCATGAAAGACTCAGCTCTTTACACTGAAGCTTTCTTT.

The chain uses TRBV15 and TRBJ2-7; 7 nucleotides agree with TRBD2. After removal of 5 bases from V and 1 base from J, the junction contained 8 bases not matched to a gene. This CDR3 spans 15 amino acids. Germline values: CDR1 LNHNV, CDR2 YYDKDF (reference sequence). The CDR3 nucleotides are TGTGCCACCAGCGTTGGGCTAGCGGCTTCCTACGAGCAGTACTTC. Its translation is CATSVGLAASYEQYF.

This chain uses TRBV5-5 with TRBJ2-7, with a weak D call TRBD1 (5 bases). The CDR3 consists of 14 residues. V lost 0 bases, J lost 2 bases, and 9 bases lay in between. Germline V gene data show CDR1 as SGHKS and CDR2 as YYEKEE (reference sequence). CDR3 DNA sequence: TGTGCCAGCAGCTTGGGATCACAGGCCTACGAGCAGTACTTC. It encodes CASSLGSQAYEQYF.

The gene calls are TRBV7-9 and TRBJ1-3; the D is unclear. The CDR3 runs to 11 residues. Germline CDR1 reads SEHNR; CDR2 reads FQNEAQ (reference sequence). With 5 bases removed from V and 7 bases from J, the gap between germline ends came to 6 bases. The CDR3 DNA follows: TGTGCCAGCAGCCCTCTGAACACCATATATTTT. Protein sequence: CASSPLNTIYF.

Here the CDR3 DNA reads TGTGCCAGTAGTTTGGCAGGCGCAAATAACTATGGCTACACCTTC. Translation gives CASSLAGANNYGYTF. This chain connects TRBV19 to TRBJ1-2; D is uncertain. This CDR3 is built from 15 residues. Trimming cost V 5 bases and J 1 base, with 14 bases left between them. The germline gives CDR1 LNHDA, CDR2 SQIVND (reference sequence).

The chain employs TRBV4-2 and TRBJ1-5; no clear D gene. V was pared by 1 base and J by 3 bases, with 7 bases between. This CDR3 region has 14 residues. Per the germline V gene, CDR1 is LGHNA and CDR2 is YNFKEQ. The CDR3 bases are TGTGCCAGCAGCCAAGGACACCCCAATCAGCCCCAGCATTTT. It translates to CASSQGHPNQPQHF.

The DNA for the CDR3 is TGTGCCAGCAGTTTGGGACAGGGGACACGGTGGACTGAAGCTTTCTTT. Its translation: CASSLGQGTRWTEAFF. The chain links TRBV28 to TRBJ1-1; 10 nucleotides line up with TRBD1. CDR1 is MDHEN, CDR2 SYDVKM, per germline. Germline trimming cut 3 bases from V and 5 bases from J; bases unmatched to any gene: 9. The CDR3 extends over 16 amino acids.

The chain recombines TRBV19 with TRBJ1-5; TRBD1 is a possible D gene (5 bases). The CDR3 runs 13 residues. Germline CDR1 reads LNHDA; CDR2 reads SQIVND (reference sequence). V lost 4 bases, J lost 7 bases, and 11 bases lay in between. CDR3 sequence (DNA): TGTGCCAGTAGTAGGAGGGGCGACCAGCCCCAGCATTTT. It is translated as CASSRRGDQPQHF.

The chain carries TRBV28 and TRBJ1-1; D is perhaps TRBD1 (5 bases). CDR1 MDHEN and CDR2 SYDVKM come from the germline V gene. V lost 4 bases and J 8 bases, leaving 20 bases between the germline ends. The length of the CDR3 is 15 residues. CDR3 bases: TGTGCCAGCAGTTATCCCGGGAGGGGAGATAAAGAAGCTTTCTTT. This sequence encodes CASSYPGRGDKEAFF.

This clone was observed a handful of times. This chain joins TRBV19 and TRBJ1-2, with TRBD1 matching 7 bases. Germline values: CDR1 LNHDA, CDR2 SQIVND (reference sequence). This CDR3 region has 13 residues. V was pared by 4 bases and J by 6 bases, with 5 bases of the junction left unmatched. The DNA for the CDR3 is TGTGCCAGTAGTAAGACAGGGTGGGATGGCTACACCTTC. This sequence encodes CASSKTGWDGYTF.

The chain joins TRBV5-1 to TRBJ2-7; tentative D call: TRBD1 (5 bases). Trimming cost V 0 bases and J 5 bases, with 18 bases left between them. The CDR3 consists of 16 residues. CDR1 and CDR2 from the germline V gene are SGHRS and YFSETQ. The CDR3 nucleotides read TGCGCCAGCAGCTTGGTTCGGCAGGGCAAAGCCCACGAGCAGTACTTC. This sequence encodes CASSLVRQGKAHEQYF.

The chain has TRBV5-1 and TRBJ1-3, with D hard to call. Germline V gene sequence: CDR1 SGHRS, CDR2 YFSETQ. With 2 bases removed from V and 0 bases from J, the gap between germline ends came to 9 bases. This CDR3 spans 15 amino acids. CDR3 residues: CASSLLGVSGNTIYF. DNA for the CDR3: TGCGCCAGCAGCTTACTGGGAGTCTCTGGAAACACCATATATTTT.

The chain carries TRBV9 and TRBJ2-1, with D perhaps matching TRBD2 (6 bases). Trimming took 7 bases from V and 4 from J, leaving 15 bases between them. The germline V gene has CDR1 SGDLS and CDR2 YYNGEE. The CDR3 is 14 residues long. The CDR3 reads CASGPGLVYNEQFF. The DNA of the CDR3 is TGTGCCAGCGGCCCGGGACTGGTTTACAATGAGCAGTTCTTC.

The CDR3 sequence is CASSSQGGSETQYF. The CDR3 bases are TGTGCCAGCAGCTCCCAGGGAGGATCGGAGACCCAGTACTTC. V is TRBV9 and J is TRBJ2-5; a possible D gene is TRBD2 (6 bases). The CDR3 consists of 14 residues. Between the trimmed V and J ends, which lost 4 bases and 5 bases, there was a span of 15 bases. Per the germline V gene, CDR1 is SGDLS and CDR2 is YYNGEE.

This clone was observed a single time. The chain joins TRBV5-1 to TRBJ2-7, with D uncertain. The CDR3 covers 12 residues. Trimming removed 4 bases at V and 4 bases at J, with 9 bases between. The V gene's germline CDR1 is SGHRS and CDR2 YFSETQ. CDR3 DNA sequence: TGCGCCAGCAGCCACGACACTTACGAGCAGTACTTC. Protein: CASSHDTYEQYF.

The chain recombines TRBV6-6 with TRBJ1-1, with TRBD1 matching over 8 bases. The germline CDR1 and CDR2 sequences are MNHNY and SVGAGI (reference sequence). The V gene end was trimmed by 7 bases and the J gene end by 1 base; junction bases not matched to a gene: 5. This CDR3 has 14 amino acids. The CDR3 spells CASKGQGSNTEAFF. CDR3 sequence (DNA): TGTGCCAGCAAAGGACAGGGCTCGAACACTGAAGCTTTCTTT.

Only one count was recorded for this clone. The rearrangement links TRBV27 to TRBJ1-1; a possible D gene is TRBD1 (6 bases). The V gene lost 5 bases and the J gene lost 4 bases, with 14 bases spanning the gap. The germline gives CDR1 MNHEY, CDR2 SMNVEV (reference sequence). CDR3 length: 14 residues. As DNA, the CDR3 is TGTGCCAGCAGTCGGGACACCCTGGGCACTGAAGCTTTCTTT. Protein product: CASSRDTLGTEAFF.

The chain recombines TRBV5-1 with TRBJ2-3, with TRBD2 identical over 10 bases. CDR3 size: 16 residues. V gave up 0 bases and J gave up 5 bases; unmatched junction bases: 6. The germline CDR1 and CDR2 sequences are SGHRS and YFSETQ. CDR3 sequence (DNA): TGCGCCAGCAGCTTGGGGTCTAGCGGGAGAAAAGATACGCAGTATTTT. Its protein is CASSLGSSGRKDTQYF. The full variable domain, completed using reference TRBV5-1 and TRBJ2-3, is KAGVTQTPRYLIKTRGQQVTLSCSPISGHRSVSWYQQTPGQGLQFLFEYFSETQRNKGNFPGRFSGRQFSNSRSEMNVSTLELGDSALYLCASSLGSSGRKDTQYFGPGTRLTVL.

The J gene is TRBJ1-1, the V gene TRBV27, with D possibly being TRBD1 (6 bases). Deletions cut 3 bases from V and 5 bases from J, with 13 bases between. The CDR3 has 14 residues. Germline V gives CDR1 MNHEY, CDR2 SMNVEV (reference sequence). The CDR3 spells CASSFDRWGTEAFF. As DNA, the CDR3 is TGTGCCAGCAGTTTCGACAGGTGGGGGACTGAAGCTTTCTTT.